These 32 T cell receptor beta chains originate from one sample sequenced in a study of blood T cell repertoires in COVID-19. Sequenced by immunoSEQ multiplex PCR; TCRdb stores in-frame clones only, minus some. The sample lists about 210,000 clones, roughly 80% occurring once. The specimen sequenced was peripheral blood. These receptors were taken from a man aged 60 to 69 with COVID-19, enrolled during active disease.

V is TRBV27 and J is TRBJ1-6; D is possibly TRBD1 (5 bases). CDR1 and CDR2 from the germline V gene are MNHEY and SMNVEV (reference sequence). The V gene lost 5 bases and the J gene lost 10 bases, with 21 bases spanning the gap. The CDR3 is made up of 16 amino acids. The CDR3 sequence is CASSPTWQGRDSPLHF. CDR3 bases: TGTGCCAGCAGTCCCACCTGGCAGGGCAGAGACTCACCCCTCCACTTT.

Only one count was recorded for this clone. V gene TRBV6-5 combines with J gene TRBJ2-3; 8 nucleotides match TRBD2. Germline CDR1 is MNHEY and CDR2 is SVGAGI. The ends lost 5 bases at V and 0 bases at J; junction bases unmatched: 1. The length of the CDR3 is 14 residues. CDR3 nucleotides: TGTGCCAGCAGTCCTAGCGGGAGCACAGATACGCAGTATTTT. This sequence encodes CASSPSGSTDTQYF.

V usage is TRBV18 and J usage is TRBJ2-1; 9 bases are shared with TRBD1. Per germline, CDR1 KGHSH and CDR2 LQKENI. This CDR3 comprises 17 residues. The junction had 10 bases not matched to a gene; V was cut back by 0 bases and J by 7 bases. The CDR3 coding sequence is TGTGCCAGCTCACCACCTAATCCGGGACAGGGAGGTAATGAGCAGTTCTTC. It encodes CASSPPNPGQGGNEQFF.

The rearrangement links TRBV10-3 to TRBJ1-4; TRBD1 might be the D (5 bases). The CDR3 is made up of 17 amino acids. The V and J ends lost 6 bases and 0 bases respectively, with 17 bases between them. The V gene's germline CDR1 is ENHRY and CDR2 SYGVKD. CDR3 protein: CAISAGMLVATNEKLFF. The CDR3 DNA follows: TGTGCCATCAGCGCAGGGATGTTAGTTGCAACTAATGAAAAACTGTTTTTT.

The V gene is TRBV5-4, the J gene TRBJ2-2; 12 nucleotides match TRBD1. Losses at the gene ends were 7 bases for V and 4 bases for J; bases not matched to a gene: 8. The CDR3 length is 16 residues. Germline V CDR1 and CDR2: SGHNT, YYREEE (reference sequence). The CDR3 loop is CASSGTGGIGTGELFF. CDR3 bases: TGTGCCAGCTCTGGGACAGGGGGCATCGGCACCGGGGAGCTGTTTTTT.

This clone was recorded only once. This chain uses TRBV28 with TRBJ1-1; TRBD1 matches at 10 bases. V lost 5 bases to trimming and J lost 1 base; unmatched junction nucleotides: 10. CDR3 length: 17 residues. Germline CDR1 is MDHEN and CDR2 is SYDVKM. Here the CDR3 reads CASSPPPGTGENTEAFF. The DNA of the CDR3 is TGTGCCAGCAGTCCCCCCCCCGGGACAGGGGAGAACACTGAAGCTTTCTTT.

The rearrangement joins TRBV23-1 to TRBJ1-1; D not resolved. TRBV23-1 is an ORF for which the function is uncertain. Trimming left V 10 bases short and J 11 bases short, with 20 bases between. The CDR3 is made up of 12 amino acids. As DNA, the CDR3 is TGCGCCACTCCGATGCGCGGGATAGGGGCTTTCTTT. It specifies CATPMRGIGAFF.

The chain links TRBV6-2 or TRBV6-3 to TRBJ1-1; 7 positions match TRBD1. The trim removed 1 base at V and 11 bases at J, leaving 4 bases unmatched. This CDR3 contains 12 residues. CDR1 and CDR2 (germline): MNHEY, SVGEGT. The CDR3 region is CASSYLTGAAFF. CDR3 nucleotide sequence: TGTGCCAGCAGTTACTTAACAGGGGCGGCTTTCTTT.

V gene TRBV7-2 combines with J gene TRBJ2-2, with D maybe TRBD1 (6 bases). The germline gives CDR1 SGHTA, CDR2 FQGNSA. Deletions cut 2 bases from V and 7 bases from J, with 14 bases between. The CDR3 covers 15 residues. The CDR3 nucleotides read TGTGCCAGCAGCTTAAGGACAAGGGGGAACGGGGAGCTGTTTTTT. Protein: CASSLRTRGNGELFF.

J is TRBJ1-1 and V is TRBV18; D is undetermined. The V end was cut by 3 bases, the J end by 2 bases, with 4 bases between. CDR1 and CDR2 (germline): KGHSH, LQKENI. This CDR3 has 12 residues. CDR3 sequence (DNA): TGTGCCAGCTCACCTCTTAACACTGAAGCTTTCTTT. This translates into CASSPLNTEAFF.

V usage is TRBV29-1 and J usage is TRBJ2-7; TRBD1 agrees at 7 bases. Germline CDR1 and CDR2: SQVTM and ANQGSEA. The CDR3 loop spans 13 amino acids. Trimming removed 5 bases from V and 6 bases from J; junction bases left unmatched: 10. Written as DNA, the CDR3 is TGCAGCGTTTCGGACAGGATCCCGGGCGAGCAGTACTTC. Its translation is CSVSDRIPGEQYF.

J is TRBJ1-5 and V is TRBV10-3; D not certain. In germline, CDR1 is ENHRY, CDR2 SYGVKD. V gave up 11 bases and J gave up 5 bases, with 13 bases separating them. The CDR3 runs to 12 residues. The CDR3 region is CASRGGDQPQHF. Written as DNA, the CDR3 is TGTGCCTCCCGAGGAGGCGATCAGCCCCAGCATTTT.

The gene calls are TRBV27 and TRBJ2-2; D not resolved. The germline V and J ends were trimmed by 5 bases and 1 base, with 26 bases remaining between them. The CDR3 spans 20 residues. Germline-derived CDR1 and CDR2 are MNHEY and SMNVEV (reference sequence). The CDR3 spells CASSRSRLSVSLLNTGELFF. For the CDR3, the DNA is TGTGCCAGCAGTCGAAGTCGACTTTCCGTATCCTTGTTGAACACCGGGGAGCTGTTTTTT.

The rearrangement joins TRBV14 to TRBJ2-7, with 11 nucleotides matching TRBD2. This CDR3 spans 13 amino acids. V was clipped by 7 bases and J by 2 bases; unmatched bases: 1. Germline loops: CDR1 SGHDN, CDR2 FVKESK. The CDR3 DNA follows: TGTGCCAGCACGACTAGCGGGGCCTACGAGCAGTACTTC. This gives the protein CASTTSGAYEQYF.

This clone was counted only a few times. The J gene is TRBJ2-3, the V gene TRBV19; the D is unclear. Germline loops: CDR1 LNHDA, CDR2 SQIVND (reference sequence). This CDR3 has 12 amino acids. V was trimmed by 2 bases and J by 2 bases, leaving 2 bases between them. This CDR3 is CASSIHTDTQYF. The DNA of the CDR3 is TGTGCCAGTAGTATACACACAGATACGCAGTATTTT.

The gene calls are TRBV5-1 and TRBJ2-7; 11 bases align to TRBD1. The CDR3 sequence is 14 residues long. Germline V gene data show CDR1 as SGHRS and CDR2 as YFSETQ. With 7 bases clipped from V and 6 bases from J, the junction kept 9 bases outside the gene matches. This CDR3 is CASSSGTGGPEQYF. The CDR3 bases are TGCGCCAGCTCGTCAGGGACAGGGGGTCCCGAGCAGTACTTC.

There are a few counts of this clone. J is TRBJ1-6 and V is TRBV7-9; D is unclear. V dropped 2 bases and J dropped 8 bases, with 13 bases sitting between them. CDR3 length: 15 residues. CDR1 and CDR2 from the germline V gene are SEHNR and FQNEAQ (reference sequence). The CDR3 DNA follows: TGTGCCAGCAGCTTACATGTGGGCAAGGATTCACCCCTCCACTTT. As protein: CASSLHVGKDSPLHF.

The CDR3 reads CASSPPTSGRFSEHNEQFF. Here the CDR3 DNA reads TGTGCCAGCTCACCTCCGACTAGCGGGAGGTTCTCCGAGCACAATGAGCAGTTCTTC. The J gene is TRBJ2-1, the V gene TRBV18, with 13 bases aligning to TRBD2. After removal of 3 bases from V and 5 bases from J, the junction contained 13 bases not matched to a gene. The CDR3 totals 19 residues. Germline CDR1 and CDR2: KGHSH and LQKENI.

This chain uses TRBV13 with TRBJ1-2; possible D gene TRBD1, 5 bases. In germline, CDR1 is PRHDT, CDR2 FYEKMQ (reference sequence). Between the trimmed V and J ends, which lost 4 bases and 4 bases, there was a span of 7 bases. The CDR3 length is 12 residues. The CDR3 nucleotides read TGTGCCAGCAGCTCCAGGGTCTATGGCTACACCTTC. It translates to CASSSRVYGYTF. The full variable domain, in which reference TRBV13 and TRBJ1-2 provide the parts outside the CDR3, is AAGVIQSPRHLIKEKRETATLKCYPIPRHDTVYWYQQGPGQDPQFLISFYEKMQSDKGSIPDRFSAQQFSDYHSELNMSSLELGDSALYFCASSSRVYGYTFGSGTRLTVV.

The rearrangement uses TRBV3-1 (or the pseudogene TRBV3-2) and TRBJ1-5; 10 bases match TRBD1. This CDR3 contains 14 residues. CDR1 is LGHDT, CDR2 YNNKEL, per germline (reference sequence). The trim removed 1 base at V and 6 bases at J, leaving 0 bases unmatched. CDR3 protein: CASSQGDRGQPQHF. In nucleotides, the CDR3 is TGTGCCAGCAGCCAAGGGGACAGGGGTCAGCCCCAGCATTTT.

The chain has TRBV23-1 and TRBJ1-3, with 8 bases that match TRBD1. TRBV23-1 is flagged as an ORF with uncertain function. The CDR3 extends over 19 amino acids. V lost 6 bases and J lost 0; bases outside the gene matches: 16. CDR3 nucleotides: TGCGCCAGCAGCCAGGTTACCGCGACAGGGGCCAGCTCTGGAAACACCATATATTTT. It codes for CASSQVTATGASSGNTIYF.

The J gene is TRBJ1-1, the V gene TRBV5-4; 7 bases line up with TRBD1. V shed 4 bases and J 1 base; nucleotides not matched to a gene: 4. The germline V gene encodes CDR1 SGHNT and CDR2 YYREEE (reference sequence). This CDR3 comprises 14 residues. The CDR3 DNA is TGTGCCAGCAGCAAGGACAGGTCGAACACTGAAGCTTTCTTT. Translating gives CASSKDRSNTEAFF.

The chain links TRBV27 to TRBJ1-2, with D tentatively TRBD1 (5 bases). There are 15 residues in the CDR3. Trimming removed 4 bases at V and 4 bases at J, with 16 bases between. Germline values: CDR1 MNHEY, CDR2 SMNVEV (reference sequence). This CDR3 is CASSSSAFGGYGYTF. Written as DNA, the CDR3 is TGTGCCAGCAGTTCGTCAGCGTTCGGGGGCTATGGCTACACCTTC.

The chain joins TRBV27 to TRBJ1-6, with D possibly TRBD1 on 6 matching bases. The CDR3 length is 17 residues. Germline V gene data show CDR1 as MNHEY and CDR2 as SMNVEV (reference sequence). Deletions cut 6 bases from V and 6 bases from J, with 21 bases between. The CDR3, as DNA: TGTGCCAGCAGCCCTAGGGGGGGGCTACAGTTTAATTCACCCCTCCACTTT. Translation: CASSPRGGLQFNSPLHF.

This clone was seen more than once but under ten times. The rearrangement joins TRBV28 to TRBJ1-3, with 7 bases aligning to TRBD1. The ends lost 8 bases at V and 4 bases at J; junction bases unmatched: 8. The CDR3 sequence is 14 residues long. CDR1 MDHEN and CDR2 SYDVKM come from the germline V gene. In DNA form, the CDR3 reads TGTGCCAGCGGCAAAGGGGGCGCGGGAAACACCATATATTTT. It codes for CASGKGGAGNTIYF.

This sequence joins TRBV4-3 and TRBJ1-2; TRBD1 matches 9 bases. Germline CDR1 LGHNA, CDR2 YSLEER. The CDR3 is made up of 16 amino acids. With V trimmed by 0 bases and J by 3 bases, 5 bases remained unmatched. The CDR3 here is CASSQDKTGGDYGYTF. CDR3 nucleotides: TGCGCCAGCAGCCAAGATAAAACAGGGGGCGACTATGGCTACACCTTC.

The chain combines TRBV10-1 with TRBJ2-7; the D gene is possibly TRBD2 (5 bases). Germline-derived CDR1 and CDR2 are WNHNN and SYGVQD (reference sequence). V was clipped by 0 bases and J by 2 bases, with 11 bases between them. This CDR3 is 15 amino acids long. The CDR3 protein is CASSESAGRTYEQYF. The DNA of the CDR3 is TGCGCCAGCAGTGAGTCCGCGGGCCGAACCTACGAGCAGTACTTC.

The chain links TRBV12-5 to TRBJ2-1, with D possibly TRBD1 on 6 matching bases. Trimming cost V 0 bases and J 12 bases, with 12 bases left between them. Germline CDR1 LGHNT, CDR2 FRNRAP. The CDR3 loop spans 13 amino acids. The CDR3 bases are TGTGCTAGTGGTTTGGTACTCAGGGGTGGGCAGTTCTTC. Translation: CASGLVLRGGQFF. Looking up the rest from reference TRBV12-5 and TRBJ2-1 gives the full variable domain: DARVTQTPRHKVTEMGQEVTMRCQPILGHNTVFWYRQTMMQGLELLAYFRNRAPLDDSGMPKDRFSAEMPDATLATLKIQPSEPRDSAVYFCASGLVLRGGQFFGPGTRLTVL.

The J gene is TRBJ1-2, the V gene TRBV3-1 (or the pseudogene TRBV3-2); perhaps TRBD1 as D (6 bases). The CDR3 runs to 17 residues. The V and J ends lost 2 bases and 6 bases respectively, with 22 bases between them. CDR1 is LGHDT, CDR2 YNNKEL, per germline (reference sequence). The CDR3 sequence: CASSQPGGGRVPHGYTF. For the CDR3, the DNA is TGTGCCAGCAGCCAACCCGGGGGGGGCCGGGTCCCTCATGGCTACACCTTC.

V gene TRBV29-1 combines with J gene TRBJ2-5, with TRBD1 matching over 12 bases. The CDR3 runs to 14 residues. CDR1 is SQVTM, CDR2 ANQGSEA, per germline. J was trimmed by 7 bases and V by 3 bases; bases with no gene match: 6. The DNA of the CDR3 is TGCAGCGTTGATAAAGGGACAGGGGGCGGGACCCAGTACTTC. Protein sequence: CSVDKGTGGGTQYF.

This chain joins TRBV7-2 and TRBJ1-2; TRBD1 might be the D (5 bases). The CDR3 totals 17 residues. Trimming pared 1 base from V and 2 bases from J, leaving 17 bases between. Germline V gene sequence: CDR1 SGHTA, CDR2 FQGNSA. CDR3 residues: CASSLVHPGGLNYGYTF. The CDR3 region has the DNA TGTGCCAGCAGCTTAGTCCACCCGGGGGGATTGAACTATGGCTACACCTTC.

This chain joins TRBV10-3 and TRBJ1-2; 7 positions agree with TRBD1. Trimming removed 8 bases from V and 3 bases from J; junction bases left unmatched: 0. The CDR3 has 11 amino acids. CDR1 and CDR2 (germline): ENHRY, SYGVKD. The CDR3 loop is CAIGTDYGYTF. Written as DNA, the CDR3 is TGTGCCATCGGGACAGACTATGGCTACACCTTC.